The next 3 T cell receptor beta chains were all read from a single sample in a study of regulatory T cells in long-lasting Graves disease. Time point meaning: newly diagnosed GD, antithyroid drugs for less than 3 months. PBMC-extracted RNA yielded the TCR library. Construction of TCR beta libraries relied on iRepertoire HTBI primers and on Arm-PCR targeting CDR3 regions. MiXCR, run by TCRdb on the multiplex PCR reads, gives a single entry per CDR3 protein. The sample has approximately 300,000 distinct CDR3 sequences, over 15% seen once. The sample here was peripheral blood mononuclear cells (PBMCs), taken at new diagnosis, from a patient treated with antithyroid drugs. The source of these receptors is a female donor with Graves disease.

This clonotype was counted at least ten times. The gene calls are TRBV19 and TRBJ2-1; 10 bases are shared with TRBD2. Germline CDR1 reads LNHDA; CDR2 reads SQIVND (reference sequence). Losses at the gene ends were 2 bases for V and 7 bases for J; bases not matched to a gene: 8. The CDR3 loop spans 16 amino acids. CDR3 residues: CASSIIPSGSGNEQFF. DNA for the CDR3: TGTGCCAGTAGTATAATCCCTAGCGGGAGTGGGAATGAGCAGTTCTTC.

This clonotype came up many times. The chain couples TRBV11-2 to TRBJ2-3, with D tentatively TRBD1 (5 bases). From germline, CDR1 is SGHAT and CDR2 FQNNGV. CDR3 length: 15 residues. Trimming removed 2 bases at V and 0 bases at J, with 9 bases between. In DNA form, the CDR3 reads TGTGCCAGCAGCTTAAGGGGCACTAGCACAGATACGCAGTATTTT. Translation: CASSLRGTSTDTQYF.

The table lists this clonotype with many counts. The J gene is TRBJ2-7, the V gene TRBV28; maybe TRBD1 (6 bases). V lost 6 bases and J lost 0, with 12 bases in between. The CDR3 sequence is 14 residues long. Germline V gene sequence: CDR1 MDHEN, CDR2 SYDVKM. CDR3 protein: CASSRTASSYEQYF. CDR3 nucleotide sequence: TGTGCCAGCAGCCGGACAGCGAGCTCCTACGAGCAGTACTTC.